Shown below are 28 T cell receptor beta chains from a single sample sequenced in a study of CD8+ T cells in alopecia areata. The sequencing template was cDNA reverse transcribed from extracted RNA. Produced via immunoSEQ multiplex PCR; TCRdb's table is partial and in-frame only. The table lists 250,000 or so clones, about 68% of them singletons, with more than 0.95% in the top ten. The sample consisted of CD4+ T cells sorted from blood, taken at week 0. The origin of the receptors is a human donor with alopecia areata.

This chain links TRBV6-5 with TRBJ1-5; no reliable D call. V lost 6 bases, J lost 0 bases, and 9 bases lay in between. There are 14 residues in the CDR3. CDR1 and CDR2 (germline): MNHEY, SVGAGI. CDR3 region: CASRSDYSNQPQHF. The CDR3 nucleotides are TGTGCCAGCAGGTCCGATTATAGCAATCAGCCCCAGCATTTT.

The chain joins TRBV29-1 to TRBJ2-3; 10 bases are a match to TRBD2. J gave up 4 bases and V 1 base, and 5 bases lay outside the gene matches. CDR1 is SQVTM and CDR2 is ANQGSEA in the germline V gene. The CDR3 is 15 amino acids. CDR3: CSVEALAGVPDTQYF. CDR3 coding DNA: TGCAGCGTTGAAGCCCTAGCGGGGGTTCCAGATACGCAGTATTTT.

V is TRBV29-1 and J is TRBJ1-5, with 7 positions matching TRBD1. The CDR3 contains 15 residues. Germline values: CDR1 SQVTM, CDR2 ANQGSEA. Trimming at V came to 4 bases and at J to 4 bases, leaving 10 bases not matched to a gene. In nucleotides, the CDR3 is TGCAGCGTTGCTATCGGACAGGATAGAAATCAGCCCCAGCATTTT. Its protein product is CSVAIGQDRNQPQHF. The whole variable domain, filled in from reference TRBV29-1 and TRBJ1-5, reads SAVISQKPSRDICQRGTSLTIQCQVDSQVTMMFWYRQQPGQSLTLIATANQGSEATYESGFVIDKFPISRPNLTFSTLTVSNMSPEDSSIYLCSVAIGQDRNQPQHFGDGTRLSIL.

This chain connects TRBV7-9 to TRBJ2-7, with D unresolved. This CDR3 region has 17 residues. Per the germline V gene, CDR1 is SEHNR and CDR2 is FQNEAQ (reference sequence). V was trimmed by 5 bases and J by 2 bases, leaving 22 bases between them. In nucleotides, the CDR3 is TGTGCCAGCAGCCCCCCTTTTAGGGCCCCGAACGCCTACGAGCAGTACTTC. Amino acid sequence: CASSPPFRAPNAYEQYF.

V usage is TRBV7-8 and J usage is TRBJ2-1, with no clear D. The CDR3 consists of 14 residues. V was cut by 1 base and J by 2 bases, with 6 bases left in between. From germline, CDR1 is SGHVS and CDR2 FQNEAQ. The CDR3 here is CASSLGRAYNEQFF. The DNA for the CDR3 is TGTGCCAGCAGCTTAGGCCGGGCCTACAATGAGCAGTTCTTC. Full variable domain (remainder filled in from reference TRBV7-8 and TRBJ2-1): GAGVSQSPRYKVAKRGQDVALRCDPISGHVSLFWYQQALGQGPEFLTYFQNEAQLDKSGLPSDRFFAERPEGSVSTLKIQRTQQEDSAVYLCASSLGRAYNEQFFGPGTRLTVL.

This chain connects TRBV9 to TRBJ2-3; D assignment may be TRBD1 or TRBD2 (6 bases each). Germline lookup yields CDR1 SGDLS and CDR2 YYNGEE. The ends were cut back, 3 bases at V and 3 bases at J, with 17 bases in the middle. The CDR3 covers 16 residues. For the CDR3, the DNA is TGTGCCAGCAGCGCTCGGGGGCTAGTGGTGACAGATACGCAGTATTTT. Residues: CASSARGLVVTDTQYF. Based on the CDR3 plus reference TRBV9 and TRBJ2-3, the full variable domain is DSGVTQTPKHLITATGQRVTLRCSPRSGDLSVYWYQQSLDQGLQFLIQYYNGEERAKGNILERFSAQQFPDLHSELNLSSLELGDSALYFCASSARGLVVTDTQYFGPGTRLTVL.

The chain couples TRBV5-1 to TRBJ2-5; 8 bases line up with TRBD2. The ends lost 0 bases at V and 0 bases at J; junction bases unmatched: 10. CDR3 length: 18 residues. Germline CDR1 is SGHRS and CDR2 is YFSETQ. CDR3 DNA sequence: TGCGCCAGCAGCTTGGCAAGACGACTAGCGTGGAACCAAGAGACCCAGTACTTC. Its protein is CASSLARRLAWNQETQYF.

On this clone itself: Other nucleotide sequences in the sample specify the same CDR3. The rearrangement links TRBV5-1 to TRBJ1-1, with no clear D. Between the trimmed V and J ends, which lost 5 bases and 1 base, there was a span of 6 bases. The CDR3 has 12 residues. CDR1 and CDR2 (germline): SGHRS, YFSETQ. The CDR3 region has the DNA TGCGCCAGCAGTGAACAGAACACTGAAGCTTTCTTT. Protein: CASSEQNTEAFF.

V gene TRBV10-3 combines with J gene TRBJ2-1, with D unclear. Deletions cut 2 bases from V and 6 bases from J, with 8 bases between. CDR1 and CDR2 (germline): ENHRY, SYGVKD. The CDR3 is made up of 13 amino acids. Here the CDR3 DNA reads TGTGCCATCAGTGAGGGGCAGGTCAATGAGCAGTTCTTC. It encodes CAISEGQVNEQFF.

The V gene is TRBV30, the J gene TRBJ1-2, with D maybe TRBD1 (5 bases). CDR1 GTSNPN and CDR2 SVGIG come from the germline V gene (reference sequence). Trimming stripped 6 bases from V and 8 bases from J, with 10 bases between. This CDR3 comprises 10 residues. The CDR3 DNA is TGTGCCTGCAGGGAATTGGGCTACACCTTC. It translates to CACRELGYTF.

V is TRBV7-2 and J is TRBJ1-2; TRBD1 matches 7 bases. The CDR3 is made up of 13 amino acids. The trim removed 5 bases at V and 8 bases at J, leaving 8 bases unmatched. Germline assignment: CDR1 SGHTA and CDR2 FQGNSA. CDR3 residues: CASSRDRVEGYTF. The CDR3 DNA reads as TGTGCCAGCAGCCGTGACAGGGTGGAGGGCTACACCTTC. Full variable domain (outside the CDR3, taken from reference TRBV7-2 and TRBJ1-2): GAGVSQSPSNKVTEKGKDVELRCDPISGHTALYWYRQSLGQGLEFLIYFQGNSAPDKSGLPSDRFSAERTGGSVSTLTIQRTQQEDSAVYLCASSRDRVEGYTFGSGTRLTVV.

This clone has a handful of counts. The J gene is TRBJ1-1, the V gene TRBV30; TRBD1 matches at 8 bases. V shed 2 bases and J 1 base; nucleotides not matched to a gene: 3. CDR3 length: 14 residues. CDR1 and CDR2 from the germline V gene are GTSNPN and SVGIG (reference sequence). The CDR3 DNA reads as TGTGCCTGGAGTCCTGACAGGGGGAACACTGAAGCTTTCTTT. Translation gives CAWSPDRGNTEAFF.

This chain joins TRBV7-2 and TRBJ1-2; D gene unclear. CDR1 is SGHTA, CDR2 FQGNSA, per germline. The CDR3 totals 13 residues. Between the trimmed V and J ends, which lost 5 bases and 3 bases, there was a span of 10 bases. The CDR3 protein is CASSPRWDYGYTF. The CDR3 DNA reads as TGTGCCAGCAGCCCCCGTTGGGACTATGGCTACACCTTC.

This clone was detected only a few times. The CDR3 nucleotides read TGCAGCGTCGACGGGGCTAGCACAGATACGCAGTATTTT. Its translation is CSVDGASTDTQYF. V gene TRBV29-1 combines with J gene TRBJ2-3; either TRBD1 or TRBD2 may supply D (5 bases each). The CDR3 has 13 residues. Germline V lookup: CDR1 SQVTM, CDR2 ANQGSEA. V lost 6 bases to trimming and J lost 0 bases, with 10 bases between them.

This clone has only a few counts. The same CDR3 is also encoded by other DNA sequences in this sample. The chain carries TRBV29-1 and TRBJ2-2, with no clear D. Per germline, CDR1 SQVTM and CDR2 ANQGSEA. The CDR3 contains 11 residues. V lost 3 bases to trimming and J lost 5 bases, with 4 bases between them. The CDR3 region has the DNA TGCAGCGTTGAGCGTACCGGGGAGCTGTTTTTT. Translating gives CSVERTGELFF.

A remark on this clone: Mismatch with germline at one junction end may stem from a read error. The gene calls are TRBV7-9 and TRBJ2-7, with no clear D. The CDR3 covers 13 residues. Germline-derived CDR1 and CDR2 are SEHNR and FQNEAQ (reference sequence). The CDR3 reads CASSLPPHALVFF. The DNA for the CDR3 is TGTGCCAGCAGCTTACCCCCCCACGCCCTTGTTTTCTTC.

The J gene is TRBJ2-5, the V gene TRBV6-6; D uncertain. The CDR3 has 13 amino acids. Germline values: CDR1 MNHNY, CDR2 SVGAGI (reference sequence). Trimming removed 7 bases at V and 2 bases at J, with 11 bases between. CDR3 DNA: TGTGCCAGCAACCCCCGGCCACAAGAGACCCAGTACTTC. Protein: CASNPRPQETQYF.

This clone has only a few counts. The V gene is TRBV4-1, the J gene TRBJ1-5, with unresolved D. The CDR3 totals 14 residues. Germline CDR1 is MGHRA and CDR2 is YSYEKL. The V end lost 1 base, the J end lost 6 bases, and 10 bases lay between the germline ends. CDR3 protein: CASSQVRGSQPQHF. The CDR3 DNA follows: TGCGCCAGCAGCCAAGTCCGGGGAAGTCAGCCCCAGCATTTT.

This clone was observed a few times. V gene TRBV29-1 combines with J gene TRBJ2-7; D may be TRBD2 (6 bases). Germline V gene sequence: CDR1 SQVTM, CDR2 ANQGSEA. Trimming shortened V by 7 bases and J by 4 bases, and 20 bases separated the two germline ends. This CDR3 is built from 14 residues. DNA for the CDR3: TGCAGCGCCCACGGGGGTAGGGGTTCATACGAGCAGTACTTC. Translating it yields CSAHGGRGSYEQYF.

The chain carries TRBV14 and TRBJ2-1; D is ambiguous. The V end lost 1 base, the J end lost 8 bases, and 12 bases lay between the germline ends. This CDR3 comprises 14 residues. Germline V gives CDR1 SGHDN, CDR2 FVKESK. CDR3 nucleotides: TGTGCCAGCAGCCAAGTCCCCTGGAGCGATGAGCAGTTCTTC. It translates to CASSQVPWSDEQFF.

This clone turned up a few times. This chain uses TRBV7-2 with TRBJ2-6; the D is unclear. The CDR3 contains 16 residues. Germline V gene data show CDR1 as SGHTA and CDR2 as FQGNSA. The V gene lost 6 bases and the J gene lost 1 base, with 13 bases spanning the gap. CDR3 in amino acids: CASSRNGVSGANVLTF. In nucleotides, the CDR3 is TGTGCCAGCAGTCGGAATGGGGTGTCTGGGGCCAACGTCCTGACTTTC. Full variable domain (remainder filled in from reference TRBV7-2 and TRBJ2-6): GAGVSQSPSNKVTEKGKDVELRCDPISGHTALYWYRQSLGQGLEFLIYFQGNSAPDKSGLPSDRFSAERTGGSVSTLTIQRTQQEDSAVYLCASSRNGVSGANVLTFGAGSRLTVL.

For the CDR3, the DNA is TGTGCCTGGAGGCGTGGGCGTGAAGCTTTCTTT. Protein sequence: CAWRRGREAFF. The J gene is TRBJ1-1, the V gene TRBV30; D not certain. This CDR3 contains 11 residues. V was shortened by 3 bases and J by 7 bases, with 9 bases between the two germline ends. Germline V gene data show CDR1 as GTSNPN and CDR2 as SVGIG (reference sequence). The complete variable domain, with remaining parts taken from reference TRBV30 and TRBJ1-1, reads SQTIHQWPATLVQPVGSPLSLECTVEGTSNPNLYWYRQAAGRGLQLLFYSVGIGQISSEVPQNLSASRPQDRQFILSSKKLLLSDSGFYLCAWRRGREAFFGQGTRLTVV.

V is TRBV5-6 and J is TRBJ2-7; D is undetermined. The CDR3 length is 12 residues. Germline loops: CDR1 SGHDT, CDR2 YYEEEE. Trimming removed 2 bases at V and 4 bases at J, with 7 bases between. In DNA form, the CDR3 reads TGTGCCAGCAGCTTCCGAAAATACGAGCAGTACTTC. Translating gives CASSFRKYEQYF.

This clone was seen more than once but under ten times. This CDR3 reads CASSPRGLQETQYF. The CDR3, as DNA: TGTGCCAGCAGCCCCAGGGGACTCCAAGAGACCCAGTACTTC. The chain couples TRBV7-6 to TRBJ2-5; D is perhaps TRBD1 or TRBD2 (6 bases each). V was pared by 5 bases and J by 1 base, with 11 bases between. The germline CDR1 and CDR2 sequences are SGHVS and FNYEAQ. The CDR3 is made up of 14 amino acids.

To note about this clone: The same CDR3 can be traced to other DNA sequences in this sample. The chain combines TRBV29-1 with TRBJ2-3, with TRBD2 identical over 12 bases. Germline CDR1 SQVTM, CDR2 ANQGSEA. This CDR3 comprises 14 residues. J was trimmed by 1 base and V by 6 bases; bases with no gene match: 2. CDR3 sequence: CSVRTSGGTDTQYF. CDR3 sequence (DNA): TGCAGCGTGAGGACTAGCGGGGGCACAGATACGCAGTATTTT.

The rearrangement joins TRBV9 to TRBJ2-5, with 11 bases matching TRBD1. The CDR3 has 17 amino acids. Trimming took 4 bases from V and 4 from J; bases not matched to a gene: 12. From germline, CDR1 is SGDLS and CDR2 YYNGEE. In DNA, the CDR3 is TGTGCCAGCAGCCCCCACATTGCCGGGACAGGGGGAGAGACCCAGTACTTC. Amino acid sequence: CASSPHIAGTGGETQYF.

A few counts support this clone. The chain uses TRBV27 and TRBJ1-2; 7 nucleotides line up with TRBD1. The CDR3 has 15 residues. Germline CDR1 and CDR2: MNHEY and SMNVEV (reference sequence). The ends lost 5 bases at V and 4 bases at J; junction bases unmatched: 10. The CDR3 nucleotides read TGTGCCAGCAGTCTTAAACCGACAGGGAGCTATGGCTACACCTTC. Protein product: CASSLKPTGSYGYTF.

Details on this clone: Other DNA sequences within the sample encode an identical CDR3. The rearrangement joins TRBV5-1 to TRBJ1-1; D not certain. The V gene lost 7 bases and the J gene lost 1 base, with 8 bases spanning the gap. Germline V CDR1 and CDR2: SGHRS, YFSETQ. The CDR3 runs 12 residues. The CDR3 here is CASSDPNTEAFF. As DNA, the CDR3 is TGCGCCAGCTCTGACCCGAACACTGAAGCTTTCTTT.